This T cell receptor (beta chain) was sequenced during a study of cytomegalovirus exposure and HLA in healthy donors. Points from the study as a whole: A few V segments could not be told apart, such as TRBV6-2 and TRBV6-3, and were left out. A link between a missense DCLRE1C variant and TCR beta V- and J-gene trimming emerged from a later analysis. Among donors in an Asian-associated ancestry cluster, a later analysis reportedly found fewer N-insertions than the roughly 610-donor mean.

This clone was seen more than once but under ten times. Its antigen is unknown. Participants comprised healthy donors of bone marrow. A multiplex PCR was run with 60 Vbeta primers and 13 Jbeta primers. Assay used: immunoSEQ multiplex PCR; TCRdb lists only in-frame clones, some missing. The profile covers over 85,000 clones, with approximately 82% appearing a single time and 2% to 3% taken by the ten largest. This CDR3 has 19 amino acids. Germline CDR1 is SEHNR and CDR2 is FQNEAQ (reference sequence). V gave up 4 bases and J gave up 4 bases; unmatched junction bases: 16. The chain recombines TRBV7-9 with TRBJ2-2; TRBD1 agrees at 9 bases. This receptor was obtained from a man aged 40-49 years in good health and CMV-seronegative. Sequenced input: PBMCs. The CDR3 loop is CASSSSRGTGIIGTGELFF. CDR3 nucleotides: TGTGCCAGCAGCTCGAGTCGGGGGACAGGGATCATCGGCACCGGGGAGCTGTTTTTT. Using reference TRBV7-9 and TRBJ2-2 for the parts outside the CDR3, the full variable domain is DTGVSQNPRHKITKRGQNVTFRCDPISEHNRLYWYRQTLGQGPEFLTYFQNEAQLEKSRLLSDRFSAERPKGSFSTLEIQRTEQGDSAMYLCASSSSRGTGIIGTGELFFGEGSRLTVL.